The clone carrying this T cell receptor beta chain turned up a few times. Next came a second PCR, run for about 6 to 12 cycles, which used a sample-barcoded 5' primer along with a J-beta primer mix. MiXCR, run by TCRdb on the 5' RACE reads, gives a single entry per CDR3 protein. The sample consists of 1.4 million or so distinct CDR3 sequences, less than 45% of them appearing once. These data belong to a study of blood T cells in healthy people across ages. The V end was cut by 0 bases, the J end by 1 base, with 15 bases between. This CDR3 is 17 amino acids long. Germline assignment: CDR1 LNHNV and CDR2 YYDKDF (reference sequence).

The chain links TRBV15 to TRBJ1-1; D is uncertain. Sequencing used blood. This receptor was obtained from a woman under 30 in good health. The CDR3 spells CATSRDALGMKNTEAFF. The CDR3 DNA sequence: TGTGCCACCAGCAGAGATGCTCTCGGGATGAAGAACACTGAAGCTTTCTTT.